These 10 T cell receptor beta chains originate from one sample sequenced in a study of shared clonotypes between healthy human individuals. Method: immunoSEQ multiplex PCR; TCRdb's copy keeps in-frame clones and lacks some. The repertoire holds approximately 460,000 clones, with approximately 77% as singletons. Sequencing was done on a sample of PBMCs. All receptors come from a middle-aged woman in good health. Some clones in this sample may be carry-over from other donors' samples.

The chain joins TRBV5-1 to TRBJ1-1; 9 positions match TRBD1. The V and J ends lost 4 bases and 1 base, in that order; junction bases with no gene match: 5. Germline V gene sequence: CDR1 SGHRS, CDR2 YFSETQ. This CDR3 contains 15 residues. The CDR3 spells CASSARQGENTEAFF. In DNA form, the CDR3 reads TGCGCCAGCAGCGCAAGACAGGGGGAGAACACTGAAGCTTTCTTT.

The chain combines TRBV7-2 with TRBJ2-3, with 9 bases lining up with TRBD1. The V segment lost 5 bases and the J segment 1 base; nucleotides outside the gene matches: 10. CDR1 and CDR2 from the germline V gene are SGHTA and FQGNSA. This CDR3 has 17 residues. The CDR3 sequence: CASSPRRTGGGTDTQYF. The CDR3 bases are TGTGCCAGCAGCCCGAGAAGAACAGGGGGCGGCACAGATACGCAGTATTTT.

This clone came up a few times. The rearrangement joins TRBV6-4 to TRBJ2-5, with a weak D call TRBD2 (6 bases). CDR1 and CDR2 from the germline V gene are MRHNA and SNTAGT. CDR3 size: 13 residues. V lost 5 bases and J lost 4, with 11 bases in between. The CDR3 nucleotides read TGTGCCAGCAGTAGGGACTTACGAGAGACCCAGTACTTC. This codes for CASSRDLRETQYF.

Remarks on this clone: Possible read error: a much larger clone is one base away. This sample also contains other DNA sequences that code for the same CDR3. The V and J genes are TRBV7-2 and TRBJ2-7, with TRBD2 matching over 8 bases. Unmatched junction bases numbered 11, after V lost 1 base and J lost 6 bases. CDR3 size: 16 residues. Germline CDR1 reads SGHTA; CDR2 reads FQGNSA. The CDR3 sequence: CASSLEGLGGGREQYF. The CDR3 nucleotides read TGTGCCAGCAGCTTAGAGGGACTAGGGGGGGGCCGCGAGCAGTACTTC.

The gene calls are TRBV5-6 and TRBJ1-3; possible D gene TRBD1, 5 bases. V gave up 3 bases and J gave up 0 bases, with 7 bases separating them. The CDR3 length is 14 residues. Germline lookup yields CDR1 SGHDT and CDR2 YYEEEE. CDR3: CASSWTSSGNTIYF. The CDR3 nucleotides read TGTGCCAGCAGCTGGACAAGCTCTGGAAACACCATATATTTT.

This chain uses TRBV7-2 with TRBJ2-3, with 10 bases fitting TRBD2. The CDR3 runs 16 residues. Unmatched junction bases numbered 1, after V lost 1 base and J lost 0 bases. Germline V gives CDR1 SGHTA, CDR2 FQGNSA. This CDR3 is CASSLGGLASTDTQYF. The CDR3, as DNA: TGTGCCAGCAGCTTAGGGGGACTAGCGAGCACAGATACGCAGTATTTT.

The chain is built from TRBV7-3 and TRBJ2-3; D is unresolved. V was cut by 4 bases and J by 2 bases, with 10 bases left in between. Germline CDR1 is SGHTA and CDR2 is FQGTGA. CDR3 size: 14 residues. CDR3 in DNA: TGTGCCAGCAGCTCCACTGGGTTCACAGATACGCAGTATTTT. Residues: CASSSTGFTDTQYF.

The rearrangement uses TRBV6-4 and TRBJ2-3; 8 nucleotides agree with TRBD1. The CDR3 is 15 residues long. V dropped 5 bases and J dropped 4; count of bases not matched to a gene: 8. From germline, CDR1 is MRHNA and CDR2 SNTAGT. As DNA, the CDR3 is TGTGCCAGCAGTCCCGCCGGACAGGGTCCAGATACGCAGTATTTT. Translated, it gives CASSPAGQGPDTQYF.

This chain joins TRBV7-2 and TRBJ2-5; TRBD2 aligns across 10 bases. CDR1 and CDR2 (germline): SGHTA, FQGNSA. J was trimmed by 2 bases and V by 6 bases; bases with no gene match: 6. This CDR3 is 15 amino acids long. The CDR3: CASRIGTSVQETQYF. For the CDR3, the DNA is TGTGCCAGCAGAATCGGGACTAGCGTTCAAGAGACCCAGTACTTC.

This clone has only one observation. V and J are TRBV7-8 and TRBJ2-5; tentative D call: TRBD1 (5 bases). CDR1 and CDR2 (germline): SGHVS, FQNEAQ. The CDR3 spans 11 residues. V was shortened by 4 bases and J by 5 bases, with 5 bases between the two germline ends. CDR3 sequence reads: CASSSGETQYF. The CDR3 nucleotides are TGTGCCAGCAGCTCAGGGGAGACCCAGTACTTC.